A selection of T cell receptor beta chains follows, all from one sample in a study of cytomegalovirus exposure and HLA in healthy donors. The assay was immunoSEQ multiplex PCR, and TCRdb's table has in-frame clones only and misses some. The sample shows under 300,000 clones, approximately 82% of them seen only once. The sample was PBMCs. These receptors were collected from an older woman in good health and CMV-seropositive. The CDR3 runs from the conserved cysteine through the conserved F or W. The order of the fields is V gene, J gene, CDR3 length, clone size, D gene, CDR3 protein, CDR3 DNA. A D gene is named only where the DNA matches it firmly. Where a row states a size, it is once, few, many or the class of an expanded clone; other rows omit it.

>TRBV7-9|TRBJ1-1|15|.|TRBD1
CSSSGTRQGGTEAFF
TGTTCCAGCAGCGGAACTCGACAGGGTGGGACTGAAGCTTTCTTT
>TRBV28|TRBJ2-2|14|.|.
CASSSGQRTGELFF
TGTGCCAGCAGTTCCGGACAGCGCACCGGGGAGCTGTTTTTT
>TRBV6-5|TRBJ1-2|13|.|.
CASRRTRGYGYTF
TGTGCCAGCAGAAGGACGCGGGGCTATGGCTACACCTTC
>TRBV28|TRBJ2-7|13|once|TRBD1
CASRGTAPYEQYF
TGTGCCAGCAGGGGGACAGCACCCTACGAGCAGTACTTC
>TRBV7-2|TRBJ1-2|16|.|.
CASSLGGSSVNYGYTF
TGTGCCAGCAGCTTAGGCGGCAGCTCAGTTAACTATGGCTACACCTTC
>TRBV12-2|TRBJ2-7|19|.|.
CASRLVPIRGREVDYEQYF
TGTGCAAGTCGCTTAGTTCCCATCCGGGGGCGGGAGGTCGACTACGAGCAGTACTTC
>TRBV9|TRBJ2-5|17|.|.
CASSVASVSQTGETQYF
TGTGCCAGCAGCGTAGCGTCAGTAAGCCAGACCGGGGAGACCCAGTACTTC
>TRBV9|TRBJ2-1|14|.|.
CASSPPTSFDEQFF
TGTGCCAGCAGCCCCCCGACTAGTTTCGACGAGCAGTTCTTC
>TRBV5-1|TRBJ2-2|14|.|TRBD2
CASRLAGGTGELFF
TGCGCCAGCAGACTAGCGGGAGGAACCGGGGAGCTGTTTTTT
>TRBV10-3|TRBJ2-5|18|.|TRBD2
CAISEDMSASGREETQYF
TGTGCCATCAGTGAGGATATGAGTGCTAGCGGGAGGGAAGAGACCCAGTACTTC
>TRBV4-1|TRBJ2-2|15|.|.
CASSQEPKGTGELFF
TGCGCCAGCAGCCAAGAGCCAAAGGGGACCGGGGAGCTGTTTTTT
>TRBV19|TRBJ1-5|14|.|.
CASSISGSGQPQHF
TGTGCCAGTAGTATCTCTGGATCAGGGCAGCCCCAGCATTTT
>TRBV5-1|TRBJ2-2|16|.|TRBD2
CASSPGLADNTGELFF
TGCGCCAGCAGCCCTGGGCTAGCGGATAATACCGGGGAGCTGTTTTTT
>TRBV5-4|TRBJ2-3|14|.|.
CASSLSGSTDTQYF
TGTGCCAGCAGCTTGAGCGGGAGCACAGATACGCAGTATTTT
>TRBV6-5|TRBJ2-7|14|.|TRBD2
CASSQPTSPDEQYF
TGTGCCAGCAGCCAACCGACTAGCCCTGACGAGCAGTACTTC
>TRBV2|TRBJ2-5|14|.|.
CASRRNHLQETQYF
TGTGCCAGCAGGCGGAACCATCTACAAGAGACCCAGTACTTC
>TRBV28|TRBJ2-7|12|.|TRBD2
CASTQASGRAVF
TGTGCCAGCACACAGGCTAGCGGGAGGGCGGTCTTC
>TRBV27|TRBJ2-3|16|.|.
CASSLSRSPITDTQYF
TGTGCCAGCAGTTTATCTAGAAGTCCAATCACAGATACGCAGTATTTT
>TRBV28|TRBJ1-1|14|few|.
CASSTAGANTEAFF
TGTGCCAGCAGTACGGCAGGGGCGAACACTGAAGCTTTCTTT
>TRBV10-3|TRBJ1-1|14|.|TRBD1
CATSWTGGNTEAFF
TGTGCCACCTCCTGGACAGGGGGGAACACTGAAGCTTTCTTT
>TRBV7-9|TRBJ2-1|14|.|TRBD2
CASSFTSGSNEQFF
TGTGCCAGCAGCTTTACTAGCGGGAGCAATGAGCAGTTCTTC
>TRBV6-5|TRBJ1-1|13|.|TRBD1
CASSRTGTGIAFF
TGTGCCAGCAGCAGGACCGGGACAGGGATAGCTTTCTTT
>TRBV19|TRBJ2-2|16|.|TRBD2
CASSSGLAGVTGELFF
TGTGCCAGTAGTAGTGGGCTAGCGGGAGTTACCGGGGAGCTGTTTTTT
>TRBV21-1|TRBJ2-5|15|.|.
CASSKAPEGKETQYF
TGTGCCAGCAGCAAAGCCCCGGAGGGCAAAGAGACCCAGTACTTC
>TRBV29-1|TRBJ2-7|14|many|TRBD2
CSVVGTSGPYEQYF
TGCAGCGTTGTCGGGACTAGCGGACCCTACGAGCAGTACTTC
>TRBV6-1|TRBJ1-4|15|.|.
CASSAGQGSAEKLFF
TGTGCCAGCAGTGCCGGGCAGGGGTCGGCGGAAAAACTGTTTTTT
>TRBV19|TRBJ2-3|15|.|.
CASSWGDPTTDTQYF
TGTGCCAGTAGCTGGGGAGACCCTACCACAGATACGCAGTATTTT
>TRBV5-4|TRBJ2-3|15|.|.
CASRSDRDITDTQYF
TGTGCCAGCAGATCCGACAGAGACATCACAGATACGCAGTATTTT
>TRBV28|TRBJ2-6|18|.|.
CASSLMRLGSSGANVLTF
TGTGCCAGCAGTTTAATGCGTCTGGGGAGCTCTGGGGCCAACGTCCTGACTTTC
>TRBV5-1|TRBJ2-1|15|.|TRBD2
CASSSRLAGVDEQFF
TGCGCCAGCAGCTCACGACTGGCGGGGGTCGATGAGCAGTTCTTC
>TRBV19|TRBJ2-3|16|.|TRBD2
CASSSRLAGGPDTQYF
TGTGCCAGTAGTTCCAGACTAGCGGGAGGCCCAGATACGCAGTATTTT
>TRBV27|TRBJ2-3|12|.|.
CASSLTRGTQYF
TGTGCCAGCAGTTTAACGCGGGGCACGCAGTATTTT
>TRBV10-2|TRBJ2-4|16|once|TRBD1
CASSYRDREAKNIQYF
TGCGCCAGCAGCTACCGGGACAGGGAGGCCAAAAACATTCAGTACTTC
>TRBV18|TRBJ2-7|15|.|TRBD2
CASSPTSGSSYEQYF
TGTGCCAGCTCACCTACTAGCGGGAGCTCCTACGAGCAGTACTTC
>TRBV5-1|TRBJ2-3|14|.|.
CASSLGAGSDTQYF
TGCGCCAGCAGCTTGGGGGCAGGGTCAGATACGCAGTATTTT
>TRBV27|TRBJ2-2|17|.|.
CASSLWPPGSVHGELFF
TGTGCCAGCAGTTTATGGCCCCCAGGCTCTGTCCACGGGGAGCTGTTTTTT
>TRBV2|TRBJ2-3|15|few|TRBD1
CASSEGWTGPDTQYF
TGTGCCAGCAGTGAAGGATGGACAGGGCCAGATACGCAGTATTTT
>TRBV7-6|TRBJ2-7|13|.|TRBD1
CASSIGQVYEQYF
TGTGCCAGCAGCATTGGACAGGTCTACGAGCAGTACTTC
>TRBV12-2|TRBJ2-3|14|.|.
CASRLSGSADTQYF
TGTGCAAGTCGCTTAAGTGGTAGCGCTGATACGCAGTATTTT
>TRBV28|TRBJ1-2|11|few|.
CASRSAGGYTF
TGTGCCAGCAGGTCCGCTGGCGGCTACACCTTC
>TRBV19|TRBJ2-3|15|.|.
CASSPMGQTTDTQYF
TGTGCCAGTAGTCCCATGGGACAAACCACAGATACGCAGTATTTT
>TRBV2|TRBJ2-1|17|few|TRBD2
CASRERLAGGAYNEQFF
TGTGCCAGCAGGGAGCGACTAGCGGGTGGAGCCTACAATGAGCAGTTCTTC
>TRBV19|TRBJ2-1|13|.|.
CASSITEYNEQFF
TGTGCCAGTAGTATCACAGAGTACAATGAGCAGTTCTTC
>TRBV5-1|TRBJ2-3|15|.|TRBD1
CASSLWDRETDTQYF
TGCGCCAGCAGCTTATGGGACAGGGAAACAGATACGCAGTATTTT
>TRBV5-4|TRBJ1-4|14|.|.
CASSRPGGPEKLFF
TGTGCCAGCAGCCGACCGGGGGGGCCCGAAAAACTGTTTTTT
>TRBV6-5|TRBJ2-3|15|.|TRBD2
CASSYGTSKADTQYF
TGTGCCAGCAGTTACGGGACTAGTAAGGCAGATACGCAGTATTTT
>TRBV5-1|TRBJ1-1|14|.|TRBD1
CASTDRDMVTEAFF
TGCGCCAGCACAGACAGGGACATGGTCACTGAAGCTTTCTTT
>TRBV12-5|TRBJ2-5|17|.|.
CASGLGLHLTGRETQYF
TGTGCTAGTGGTTTGGGCCTTCACCTGACAGGTCGAGAGACCCAGTACTTC
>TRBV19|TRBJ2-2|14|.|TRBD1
CASGTGMNTGELFF
TGTGCCAGTGGGACAGGGATGAACACCGGGGAGCTGTTTTTT